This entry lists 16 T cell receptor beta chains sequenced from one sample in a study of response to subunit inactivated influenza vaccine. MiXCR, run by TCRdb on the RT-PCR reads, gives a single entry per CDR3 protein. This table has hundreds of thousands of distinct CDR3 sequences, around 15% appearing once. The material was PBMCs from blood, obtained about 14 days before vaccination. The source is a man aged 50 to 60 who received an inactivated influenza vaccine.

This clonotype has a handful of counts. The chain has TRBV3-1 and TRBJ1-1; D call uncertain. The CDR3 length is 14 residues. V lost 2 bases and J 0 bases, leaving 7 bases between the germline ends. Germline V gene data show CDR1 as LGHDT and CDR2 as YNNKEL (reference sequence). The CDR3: CASSQMGLNTEAFF. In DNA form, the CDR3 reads TGTGCCAGCAGCCAAATGGGGTTGAACACTGAAGCTTTCTTT. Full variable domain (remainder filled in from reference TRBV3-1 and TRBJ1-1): DTAVSQTPKYLVTQMGNDKSIKCEQNLGHDTMYWYKQDSKKFLKIMFSYNNKELIINETVPNRFSPKSPDKAHLNLHINSLELGDSAVYFCASSQMGLNTEAFFGQGTRLTVV.

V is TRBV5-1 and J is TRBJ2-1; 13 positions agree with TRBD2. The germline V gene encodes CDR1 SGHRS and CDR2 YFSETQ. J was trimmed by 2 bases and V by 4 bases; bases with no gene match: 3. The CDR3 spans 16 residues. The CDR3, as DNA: TGCGCCAGCAGCGGACTAGCGGGGGCTACCTACAATGAGCAGTTCTTC. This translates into CASSGLAGATYNEQFF.

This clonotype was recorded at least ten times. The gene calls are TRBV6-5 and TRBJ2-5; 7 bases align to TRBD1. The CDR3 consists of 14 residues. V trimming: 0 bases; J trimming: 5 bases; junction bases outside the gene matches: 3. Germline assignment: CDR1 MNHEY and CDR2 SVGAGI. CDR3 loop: CASSYSTGPETQYF. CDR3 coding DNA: TGTGCCAGCAGTTACTCGACAGGGCCCGAGACCCAGTACTTC.

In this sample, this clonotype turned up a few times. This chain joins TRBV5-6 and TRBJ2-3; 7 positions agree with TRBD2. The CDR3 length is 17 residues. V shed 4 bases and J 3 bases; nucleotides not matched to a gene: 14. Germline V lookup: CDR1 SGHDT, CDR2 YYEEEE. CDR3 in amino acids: CASSGEKAGLLTDTQYF. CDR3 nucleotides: TGTGCCAGCAGCGGAGAGAAAGCGGGACTGCTAACAGATACGCAGTATTTT.

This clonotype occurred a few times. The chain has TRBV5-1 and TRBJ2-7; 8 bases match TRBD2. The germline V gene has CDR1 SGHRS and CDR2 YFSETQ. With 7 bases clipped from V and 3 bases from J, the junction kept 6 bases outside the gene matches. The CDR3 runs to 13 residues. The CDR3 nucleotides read TGCGCCAGCCGCGGGGGGTCCTACTACGAGCAGTACTTC. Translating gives CASRGGSYYEQYF.

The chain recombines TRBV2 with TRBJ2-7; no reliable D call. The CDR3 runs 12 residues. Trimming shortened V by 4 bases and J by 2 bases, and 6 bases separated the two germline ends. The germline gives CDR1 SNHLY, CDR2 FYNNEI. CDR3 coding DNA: TGTGCCAGCAGTGGGATGACCTACGAGCAGTACTTC. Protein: CASSGMTYEQYF.

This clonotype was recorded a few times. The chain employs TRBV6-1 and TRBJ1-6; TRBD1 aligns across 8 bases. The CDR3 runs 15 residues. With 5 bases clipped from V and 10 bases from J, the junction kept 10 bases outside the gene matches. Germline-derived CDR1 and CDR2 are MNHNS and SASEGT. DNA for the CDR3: TGTGCCAGCAGTCCGACCAGACAGGGGATGTCACCCCTCCACTTT. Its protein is CASSPTRQGMSPLHF.

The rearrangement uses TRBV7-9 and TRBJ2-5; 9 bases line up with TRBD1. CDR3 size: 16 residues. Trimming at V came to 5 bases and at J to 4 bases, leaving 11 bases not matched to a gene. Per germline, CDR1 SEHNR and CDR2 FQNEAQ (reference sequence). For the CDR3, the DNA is TGTGCCAGCAGCGATTCAACCGGGACAGGGATAGAGACCCAGTACTTC. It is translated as CASSDSTGTGIETQYF.

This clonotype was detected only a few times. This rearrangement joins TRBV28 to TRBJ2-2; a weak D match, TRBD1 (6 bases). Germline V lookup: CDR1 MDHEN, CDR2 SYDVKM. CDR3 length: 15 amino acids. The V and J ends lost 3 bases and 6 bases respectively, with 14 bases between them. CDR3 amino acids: CASSFLPGAAGELFF. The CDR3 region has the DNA TGTGCCAGCAGTTTTCTCCCAGGGGCCGCCGGGGAGCTGTTTTTT. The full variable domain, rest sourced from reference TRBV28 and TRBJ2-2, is DVKVTQSSRYLVKRTGEKVFLECVQDMDHENMFWYRQDPGLGLRLIYFSYDVKMKEKGDIPEGYSVSREKKERFSLILESASTNQTSMYLCASSFLPGAAGELFFGEGSRLTVL.

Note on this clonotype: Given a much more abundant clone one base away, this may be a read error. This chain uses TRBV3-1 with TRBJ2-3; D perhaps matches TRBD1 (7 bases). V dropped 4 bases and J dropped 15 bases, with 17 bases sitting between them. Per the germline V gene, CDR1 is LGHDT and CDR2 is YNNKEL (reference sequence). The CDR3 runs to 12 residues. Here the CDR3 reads CASSPEQGGPYF. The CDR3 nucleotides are TGTGCCAGCAGCCCAGAGCAGGGGGGCCCCTATTTT.

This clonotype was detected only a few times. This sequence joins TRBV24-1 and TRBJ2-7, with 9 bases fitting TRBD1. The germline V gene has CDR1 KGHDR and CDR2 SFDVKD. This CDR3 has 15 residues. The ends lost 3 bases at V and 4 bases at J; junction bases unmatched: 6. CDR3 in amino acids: CATSDAGQGFYEQYF. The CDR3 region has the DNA TGTGCCACCAGTGATGCGGGACAGGGATTTTACGAGCAGTACTTC.

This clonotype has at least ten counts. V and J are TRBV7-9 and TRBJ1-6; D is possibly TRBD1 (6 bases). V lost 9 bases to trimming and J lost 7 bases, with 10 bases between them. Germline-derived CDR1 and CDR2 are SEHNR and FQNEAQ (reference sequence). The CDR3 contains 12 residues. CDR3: CASRTGNSPLHF. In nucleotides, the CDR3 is TGTGCCAGTCGTACAGGGAATTCACCCCTCCACTTT.

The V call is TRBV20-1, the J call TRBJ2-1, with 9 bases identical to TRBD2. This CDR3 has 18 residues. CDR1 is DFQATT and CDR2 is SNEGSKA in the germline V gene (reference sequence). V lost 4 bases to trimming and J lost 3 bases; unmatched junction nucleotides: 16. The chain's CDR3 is CSATREREASVLYNEQFF. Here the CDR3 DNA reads TGCAGTGCTACCAGGGAGCGGGAGGCCTCAGTCCTCTACAATGAGCAGTTCTTC.

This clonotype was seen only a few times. CDR3: CASSFGQSKDEKLFF. DNA of the CDR3: TGCGCCAGCAGCTTTGGGCAGTCGAAGGACGAAAAACTGTTTTTT. The rearrangement links TRBV5-1 to TRBJ1-4, with D unclear. Trimming shortened V by 2 bases and J by 8 bases, and 16 bases separated the two germline ends. CDR1 and CDR2 from the germline V gene are SGHRS and YFSETQ. The CDR3 is 15 residues long.

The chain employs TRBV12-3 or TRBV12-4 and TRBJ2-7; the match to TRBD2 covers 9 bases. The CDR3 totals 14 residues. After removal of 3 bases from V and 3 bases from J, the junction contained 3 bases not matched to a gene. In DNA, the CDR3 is TGTGCCAGCAGTTTGCGGGAGGGCCTCTACGAGCAGTACTTC. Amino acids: CASSLREGLYEQYF.

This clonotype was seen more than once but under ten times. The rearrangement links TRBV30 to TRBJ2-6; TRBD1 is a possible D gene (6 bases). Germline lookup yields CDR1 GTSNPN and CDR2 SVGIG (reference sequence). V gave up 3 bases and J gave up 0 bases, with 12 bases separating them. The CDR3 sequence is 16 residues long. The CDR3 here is CAWRGAVGSGANVLTF. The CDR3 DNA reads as TGTGCCTGGAGGGGGGCCGTAGGCTCTGGGGCCAACGTCCTGACTTTC.